A selection of T cell receptor beta chains follows, all from one sample in a study of technical replicates of blood from a few donors. TCRdb's table, derived via immunoSEQ multiplex PCR, lists solely in-frame clones and lacks some. The sample consists of about 75,000 clones, 95% to 97% of them appearing once. Sequencing used T cells isolated from PBMCs. The source is a human donor in good health. Both conserved end residues are part of each CDR3. Fields, in order: V gene, clone size, J gene, D gene, CDR3 DNA, CDR3 protein. The D gene is left open where the match is weak. Size is stated for part of the rows, as once, few or many counts, or as a class when the clone is expanded.

TRBV5-1	-	TRBJ1-1	TRBD1	TGCGCCAGCAGCTTGGGGACAGGGGACAACACTGAAGCTTTCTTT	CASSLGTGDNTEAFF
TRBV6-1	-	TRBJ1-2	-	TGTGCCAGCAGGGGGGGGACATCGTTAAGTTTAGGCTACACCTTC	CASRGGTSLSLGYTF
TRBV28	-	TRBJ2-3	-	TGTGCCAGCAGTTTTTGGGCCAGCACGACAGATACGCAGTATTTT	CASSFWASTTDTQYF
TRBV5-1	-	TRBJ1-2	TRBD1	TGCGCCAGCAGCTTGGCGGGACAGGGCGACGGTGGCTACACCTTC	CASSLAGQGDGGYTF
TRBV19	-	TRBJ2-7	TRBD1	TGTGCCAGTCAGGGGGCCAATTGGGAGCAGTACTTC	CASQGANWEQYF
TRBV15	-	TRBJ2-5	TRBD1	TGTGCCACCAGACGACCCGGAGGACAGGGGGCCCTGTACCAAGAGACCCAGTACTTC	CATRRPGGQGALYQETQYF
TRBV19	-	TRBJ1-2	TRBD1	TGTGCCAGTAAGGACAGGGGACACAACTATGGCTACACCTTC	CASKDRGHNYGYTF
TRBV7-3	-	TRBJ2-1	-	TGTGCCAGCAGCCAGGTTTTGGGGGGGCCACGCAATGAGCAGTTCTTC	CASSQVLGGPRNEQFF
TRBV5-1	-	TRBJ1-3	TRBD1	TGCGCCAGCAGCTTGCAGGGGGCTTCTGGAAACACCATATATTTT	CASSLQGASGNTIYF
TRBV6-5	-	TRBJ2-7	TRBD1	TGTGCCAGCAGTTTATCCGGGACAGGGTCCTACGAGCAGTACTTC	CASSLSGTGSYEQYF
TRBV11-1	-	TRBJ2-7	TRBD1	TGTGCCAGCAGCTGGACAGGAGTCTCCTACGAGCAGTACTTC	CASSWTGVSYEQYF
TRBV13	-	TRBJ2-7	TRBD2	TGTGCCAGCAGCCTAAGCGCGGGAGTCTTCACCGAGCAGTACTTC	CASSLSAGVFTEQYF
TRBV9	-	TRBJ2-5	TRBD2	TGTGCCAGCAGCGTAGCGGGAGGGGCGTATGAGACCCAGTACTTC	CASSVAGGAYETQYF
TRBV10-3	-	TRBJ2-1	TRBD2	TGTGCCATCAGTGGGCTAGCGGGGGTATCCTACAATGAGCAGTTCTTC	CAISGLAGVSYNEQFF
TRBV5-4	-	TRBJ2-3	-	TGTGCCAGCAGCTTGGGGGTTAGCCTAACGAGCACAGATACGCAGTATTTT	CASSLGVSLTSTDTQYF
TRBV19	-	TRBJ2-1	TRBD2	TGTGCCAGTAGACCAGCGGGGGGACTCTCCTACAATGAGCAGTTCTTC	CASRPAGGLSYNEQFF
TRBV7-2	once	TRBJ2-7	TRBD2	TGTGCCAGCAGCTTAGGTCCTAGCGGGTACGAGCAGTACTTC	CASSLGPSGYEQYF
TRBV5-1	once	TRBJ2-5	TRBD2	TGCGCCAGCAGCTCGGGGGGTCTAGCGGGAGGGACCCAAGAGACCCAGTACTTC	CASSSGGLAGGTQETQYF
TRBV5-4	-	TRBJ2-3	-	TGTGCCAGCAGCTGGACCAGGGACTTTTACACAGATACGCAGTATTTT	CASSWTRDFYTDTQYF
TRBV29-1	-	TRBJ1-2	TRBD1	TGCAGCGCTACAGACAGGGGCGCTGGGAGAAACTATGGCTACACCTTC	CSATDRGAGRNYGYTF
TRBV5-1	-	TRBJ1-3	-	TGCGCCAGCAGCGGTGTAGACTCTGGAAACACCATATATTTT	CASSGVDSGNTIYF
TRBV9	once	TRBJ2-3	TRBD2	TGTGCCAGCAGCGTAGTAGCGACTAGCGGACACACAGATACGCAGTATTTT	CASSVVATSGHTDTQYF
TRBV5-1	-	TRBJ2-1	-	TGCGCCAGCAGCTTCTTTCAGGGTTCAAATGAGCAGTTCTTC	CASSFFQGSNEQFF
TRBV5-1	-	TRBJ1-2	TRBD1	TGCGCCAGCAGCGACGGGACAGGGGCTAACTATGGCTACACCTTC	CASSDGTGANYGYTF
TRBV11-2	once	TRBJ2-2	TRBD2	TGTGCCAGCAGCTTCGTGGGGGGGGGCACCGGGGAGCTGTTTTTT	CASSFVGGGTGELFF
TRBV11-2	once	TRBJ1-1	-	TGTGCCAGCAGCCCGAGGGCTATGAACACTGAAGCTTTCTTT	CASSPRAMNTEAFF
TRBV5-8	-	TRBJ1-5	TRBD1	TGTGCCAGCAGCTTTTGGCAGGGGGACAATCAGCCCCAGCATTTT	CASSFWQGDNQPQHF
TRBV5-1	-	TRBJ2-2	-	TGCGCCAGCAGCTTGGCCTTCTATTCGAACACCGGGGAGCTGTTTTTT	CASSLAFYSNTGELFF
TRBV12-2	-	TRBJ2-7	-	TGTGCAAGTCGCCCCAGATTAGTGGAGGCTGAAGGGAATGATGAGCAGTACTTC	CASRPRLVEAEGNDEQYF
TRBV28	-	TRBJ2-1	-	TGTGCCAGCAGTTTAAAGTTGGCCGACAATGAGCAGTTCTTC	CASSLKLADNEQFF
TRBV6-1	-	TRBJ1-1	-	TGTGCCAGCAGTGAACCCGGACTAAACACTGAAGCTTTCTTT	CASSEPGLNTEAFF
TRBV18	-	TRBJ1-2	-	TGTGCCAGCTCCCCACCTGGTCCGGCTAACTATGGCTACACCTTC	CASSPPGPANYGYTF
TRBV27	-	TRBJ2-1	TRBD2	TGTGCCAGCAACCTGGGACTAGCTCCGTTCTTC	CASNLGLAPFF
TRBV6-1	-	TRBJ1-1	-	TGTGCCAGCAAGGGTGGGAGCGCTTTCTTT	CASKGGSAFF
TRBV29-1	-	TRBJ2-1	TRBD2	TGCAGCGTTGAAGATCGAGCGGGAGTGCACAATGAGCAGTTCTTC	CSVEDRAGVHNEQFF
TRBV28	-	TRBJ2-7	TRBD1	TGTGCCAGCAGTTTATCTGGGACAGGGGGCCGCGAGCAGTACTTC	CASSLSGTGGREQYF
TRBV5-6	-	TRBJ1-1	-	TGTGCCAGCAGCTCATTGGGAGGCACTGAAGCTTTCTTT	CASSSLGGTEAFF
TRBV7-9	-	TRBJ2-5	-	TGTGCCAGGACTCGGGAAGCGGAAGAGACCCAGTACTTC	CARTREAEETQYF
TRBV6-5	-	TRBJ1-1	TRBD1	TGTGCCAGCAGTAGAACCGGGACAGGGGGCACTGAAGCTTTCTTT	CASSRTGTGGTEAFF
TRBV4-2	-	TRBJ2-3	TRBD2	TGTGCCAGCAGCCAAAGCCTAGCGGGGGAGGGAGATACGCAGTATTTT	CASSQSLAGEGDTQYF
TRBV5-5	-	TRBJ2-3	-	TGTGCCAGCAGCTTACTGACAGATACGCAGTATTTT	CASSLLTDTQYF